This TCR beta chain was captured in a study of high-grade serous ovarian cancer treatment subgroups. Study overall: Each sample yielded on average about 7,000 unique TCR beta rearrangements from 14,000 or so reads.

Findings of the study overall: Same-patient tumor repertoires overlapped at about 0.1 to 0.8; different patients barely overlapped.

The tumor samples were collected prior to definitive surgery or chemotherapy. The method was immunoSEQ multiplex PCR; TCRdb's version includes in-frame clones alone and lacks a portion of them. The sample lists about 30,000 clones; around four fifths were seen once. A note on this clone: What it recognizes is unknown.

The CDR3 is 11 amino acids. Germline V lookup: CDR1 MNHNS, CDR2 SASEGT. V lost 7 bases and J lost 10, with 11 bases in between. This clonotype was sampled from a human donor with high-grade serous ovarian cancer. The chain links TRBV6-1 to TRBJ2-1; D gene unclear. The sample consisted of tumor tissue. CDR3: CASTGYGEQFF. Here the CDR3 DNA reads TGTGCCAGCACTGGGTATGGGGAGCAGTTCTTC.